This passage covers 19 T cell receptor beta chains from one sample sequenced in a study of blood T cells in healthy people across ages. Primed by a sample-barcoded 5' primer and a J-beta primer mix, a second PCR proceeded for roughly 7 to 12 cycles. In TCRdb, the 5' RACE reads were re-called with MiXCR into one record per CDR3 protein. Of 1.4 million to 1.5 million distinct CDR3 sequences listed, 42% were seen once; the top ten hold 7% to 9.5%. Sequencing was carried out using blood. These receptors all stem from a woman between 18 and 30 years old in good health.

This chain joins TRBV7-2 and TRBJ2-1, with D tentatively TRBD2 (6 bases). V was cut by 1 base and J by 3 bases, with 13 bases left in between. The germline gives CDR1 SGHTA, CDR2 FQGNSA. CDR3 size: 16 residues. The DNA of the CDR3 is TGTGCCAGCAGCTTAGGTGTCGGGACTGTCTACAATGAGCAGTTCTTC. This codes for CASSLGVGTVYNEQFF.

This chain uses TRBV5-1 with TRBJ1-5; D unresolved. Germline CDR1 SGHRS, CDR2 YFSETQ. CDR3 size: 13 residues. V lost 0 bases and J lost 6, with 7 bases in between. Here the CDR3 reads CASSLVPGQPQHF. The CDR3 DNA reads TGCGCCAGCAGCTTGGTTCCGGGTCAGCCCCAGCATTTT.

To note about this clonotype: This may come from a read error, since a much larger clone is one base off. The gene calls are TRBV5-5 and TRBJ2-7; D is unclear. The CDR3 loop spans 13 amino acids. Germline assignment: CDR1 SGHKS and CDR2 YYEKEE (reference sequence). The CDR3 DNA reads TGTGCCGGCAGCTTGGGTAGTCCCTACGAGCAGTACTTC. Translation: CAGSLGSPYEQYF.

V and J are TRBV29-1 and TRBJ2-1; a weak D match, TRBD2 (5 bases). V was pared by 4 bases and J by 6 bases, with 16 bases between. Per germline, CDR1 SQVTM and CDR2 ANQGSEA. The CDR3 loop spans 14 amino acids. The CDR3 loop reads CSVAGRDYSNEQFF. The CDR3 coding sequence is TGCAGCGTTGCGGGGAGAGACTACTCCAATGAGCAGTTCTTC.

The chain combines TRBV6-6 with TRBJ2-7, with 8 bases identical to TRBD2. The J call may be faulty, since TRBJ2-5 better matches the DNA end. Germline CDR1 MNHNY, CDR2 SVGAGI (reference sequence). This CDR3 spans 15 amino acids. CDR3 residues: CASSYSPGGFETQYF. The DNA for the CDR3 is TGTGCCAGCAGTTACTCGCCGGGAGGGTTTGAGACCCAGTACTTC.

This clonotype was counted only a few times. The chain recombines TRBV5-1 with TRBJ2-1; 7 nucleotides align to TRBD2. V was pared by 0 bases and J by 2 bases, with 5 bases of the junction left unmatched. The CDR3 spans 16 residues. CDR1 and CDR2 (germline): SGHRS, YFSETQ. The CDR3 DNA follows: TGCGCCAGCAGCTTGGAGCGGGGTTTGACCTACAATGAGCAGTTCTTC. Translation gives CASSLERGLTYNEQFF.

V and J are TRBV3-1 and TRBJ2-3; TRBD2 matches at 9 bases. Trimming cost V 5 bases and J 0 bases; bases outside gene matches: 3. The CDR3 extends over 15 amino acids. CDR1 and CDR2 (germline): LGHDT, YNNKEL (reference sequence). In DNA, the CDR3 is TGTGCCAGCAGCGGGGCGGGGGGGAGCACAGATACGCAGTATTTT. Translating gives CASSGAGGSTDTQYF.

In this sample, this clonotype turned up a few times. The chain uses TRBV20-1 and TRBJ2-3; D might be TRBD2 (6 bases). Germline V gene lookup returns CDR1 DFQATT and CDR2 SNEGSKA (reference sequence). This CDR3 spans 14 amino acids. V lost 6 bases and J lost 1, with 14 bases in between. CDR3: CSAKSTRRTDTQYF. In nucleotides, the CDR3 is TGCAGTGCCAAATCGACTAGACGCACAGATACGCAGTATTTT.

The V and J genes are TRBV7-2 and TRBJ2-5; TRBD2 aligns across 8 bases. The CDR3 runs to 14 residues. Looked up from germline, CDR1 is SGHTA and CDR2 is FQGNSA. The trim removed 4 bases at V and 7 bases at J, leaving 8 bases unmatched. The CDR3 DNA sequence: TGTGCCAGCAGCTCGTCGGGGGGGAGAGGGACCCAGTACTTC. Its translation is CASSSSGGRGTQYF.

In this sample, this clonotype turned up once. The chain uses TRBV12-3 or TRBV12-4 and TRBJ1-3; D remains ambiguous. The V and J ends lost 6 bases and 2 bases respectively, with 11 bases between them. The CDR3 runs to 14 residues. The CDR3 loop reads CASRAHGTGNTIYF. CDR3 DNA: TGTGCCAGCAGAGCCCACGGTACTGGAAACACCATATATTTT.

This clonotype was seen a handful of times. The rearrangement links TRBV5-1 to TRBJ2-5, with 7 bases that match TRBD2. With 0 bases clipped from V and 4 bases from J, the junction kept 6 bases outside the gene matches. CDR3 length: 15 amino acids. CDR1 and CDR2 from the germline V gene are SGHRS and YFSETQ. The CDR3 loop reads CASSLEPGGGETQYF. As DNA, the CDR3 is TGCGCCAGCAGCTTGGAGCCCGGCGGGGGAGAGACCCAGTACTTC.

This clonotype was seen only a few times. The chain carries TRBV4-1 and TRBJ1-1; D unresolved. Trimming removed 4 bases from V and 0 bases from J, with 18 bases in between. Looked up from germline, CDR1 is MGHRA and CDR2 is YSYEKL. The CDR3 contains 17 residues. As DNA, the CDR3 is TGCGCCAGCAGCCCCCAGTCGGCAGGAGTCATGAACACTGAAGCTTTCTTT. This encodes CASSPQSAGVMNTEAFF.

The chain joins TRBV7-2 to TRBJ1-4; D is possibly TRBD1 (5 bases). Trimming left V 3 bases short and J 4 bases short, with 9 bases between. The CDR3 spans 14 residues. CDR1 SGHTA and CDR2 FQGNSA come from the germline V gene. CDR3 in DNA: TGTGCCAGCAGCTTCGACAGTCTTAATGAAAAACTGTTTTTT. This codes for CASSFDSLNEKLFF.

This chain joins TRBV4-1 and TRBJ2-5, with 9 bases aligning to TRBD2. CDR1 is MGHRA and CDR2 is YSYEKL in the germline V gene. CDR3 size: 16 residues. The trim removed 0 bases at V and 0 bases at J, leaving 2 bases unmatched. The CDR3: CASSQDLAGYQETQYF. The CDR3 DNA sequence: TGCGCCAGCAGCCAAGATCTAGCGGGGTACCAAGAGACCCAGTACTTC.

This clonotype turned up a few times. The chain links TRBV15 to TRBJ2-1; 7 bases are a match to TRBD2. The length of the CDR3 is 17 residues. The J segment lost 0 bases and the V segment lost 0 bases, leaving 5 bases of the junction unmatched. Germline CDR1 and CDR2: LNHNV and YYDKDF (reference sequence). In nucleotides, the CDR3 is TGTGCCACCAGCAGAGATGACGGCGGGAGCTCCTACAATGAGCAGTTCTTC. As protein: CATSRDDGGSSYNEQFF.

The chain recombines TRBV4-1 with TRBJ2-1, with 14 bases matching TRBD2. TRBJ2-7 explains the end of the DNA better; the J call may be wrong. Germline assignment: CDR1 MGHRA and CDR2 YSYEKL. This CDR3 has 18 amino acids. The CDR3 nucleotides read TGCGCCAGCAGCCCTAGTGGACTAGCGGGAGGATCCTACAATGAGCAGTACTTC. As protein: CASSPSGLAGGSYNEQYF.

This clonotype was seen more than once but under ten times. The chain combines TRBV6-5 with TRBJ1-6; no definite D call. Germline V lookup: CDR1 MNHEY, CDR2 SVGAGI. There are 19 residues in the CDR3. Deletions cut 2 bases from V and 4 bases from J, with 21 bases between. The CDR3 DNA reads TGTGCCAGCAGTTACACCGGGCCGGGCCCTGGGTTTTATAATTCACCCCTCCACTTT. Its protein product is CASSYTGPGPGFYNSPLHF.

The V gene is TRBV20-1, the J gene TRBJ2-1; perhaps TRBD1 as D (5 bases). CDR3 size: 12 residues. Germline CDR1 reads DFQATT; CDR2 reads SNEGSKA (reference sequence). V was cut by 1 base and J by 9 bases, with 10 bases left in between. DNA for the CDR3: TGCAGTGCTAGAGTCAGGGATAGTGAGCAGTTCTTC. It is translated as CSARVRDSEQFF.

The gene calls are TRBV2 and TRBJ2-4; D remains unclear. V was pared by 5 bases and J by 4 bases, with 9 bases between. The CDR3 totals 13 residues. CDR1 is SNHLY and CDR2 is FYNNEI in the germline V gene. The CDR3 DNA sequence: TGTGCCAGCAGTTATCCATCGAAAAACATTCAGTACTTC. Encoded protein: CASSYPSKNIQYF.